The next 21 T cell receptor beta chains were all read from a single sample in a study of tissue T cells after allogeneic stem cell transplantation. The assay was immunoSEQ multiplex PCR, and TCRdb's table has in-frame clones only and misses some. The sample lists 25,000 to 35,000 clones, around 86% occurring once. Source: blood, taken before transplantation. The source is a woman aged 18-55 years who later had graft-versus-host disease after an allogeneic stem cell transplant.

V is TRBV6-4 and J is TRBJ2-2; D perhaps matches TRBD1 (6 bases). V was cut by 3 bases and J by 3 bases, with 8 bases left in between. This CDR3 has 14 residues. Germline V CDR1 and CDR2: MRHNA, SNTAGT. DNA for the CDR3: TGTGCCAGCAGTGAGGCAGGGGACACCGGGGAGCTGTTTTTT. Protein: CASSEAGDTGELFF.

The chain links TRBV19 to TRBJ1-1; D might be TRBD1 (5 bases). Trimming left V 7 bases short and J 1 base short, with 13 bases between. The CDR3 has 14 amino acids. Germline V CDR1 and CDR2: LNHDA, SQIVND (reference sequence). Here the CDR3 reads CASTSRGENTEAFF. Written as DNA, the CDR3 is TGTGCCAGTACCTCAAGAGGGGAGAACACTGAAGCTTTCTTT.

V usage is TRBV9 and J usage is TRBJ1-5; D uncertain. The CDR3 is 12 amino acids. Trimming took 0 bases from V and 7 from J, leaving 5 bases between them. CDR1 and CDR2 from the germline V gene are SGDLS and YYNGEE. DNA of the CDR3: TGTGCCAGCAGCGTAGGTAACCAGCCCCAGCATTTT. Translation: CASSVGNQPQHF.

The rearrangement joins TRBV11-2 to TRBJ1-1; no clear D gene. Germline V CDR1 and CDR2: SGHAT, FQNNGV. Trimming pared 2 bases from V and 4 bases from J, leaving 17 bases between. The CDR3 loop spans 16 amino acids. CDR3 DNA sequence: TGTGCCAGCAGCTTAACTTTCAGCTCGTGGGCCACTGAAGCTTTCTTT. This gives the protein CASSLTFSSWATEAFF.

The rearrangement links TRBV19 to TRBJ1-3; D gene uncertain. The CDR3 consists of 12 residues. Germline CDR1 is LNHDA and CDR2 is SQIVND (reference sequence). V was shortened by 2 bases and J by 4 bases, with 3 bases between the two germline ends. Here the CDR3 DNA reads TGTGCCAGTAGTATAACCGGAAACACCATATATTTT. This codes for CASSITGNTIYF.

The gene calls are TRBV28 and TRBJ1-2; 7 bases are shared with TRBD1. This CDR3 contains 14 residues. Germline values: CDR1 MDHEN, CDR2 SYDVKM. Trimming cost V 3 bases and J 2 bases; bases outside gene matches: 3. The CDR3 protein is CASSLSGGNYGYTF. CDR3 bases: TGTGCCAGCAGTTTGTCAGGGGGAAACTATGGCTACACCTTC.

The CDR3 reads CASSLSRNSPLHF. CDR3 bases: TGTGCCAGCAGTTTATCTCGAAATTCACCCCTCCACTTT. The genes are TRBV28 and TRBJ1-6; D is ambiguous. There are 13 residues in the CDR3. CDR1 and CDR2 from the germline V gene are MDHEN and SYDVKM. V was shortened by 1 base and J by 7 bases, with 5 bases between the two germline ends. Complete variable domain (other parts from reference TRBV28 and TRBJ1-6): DVKVTQSSRYLVKRTGEKVFLECVQDMDHENMFWYRQDPGLGLRLIYFSYDVKMKEKGDIPEGYSVSREKKERFSLILESASTNQTSMYLCASSLSRNSPLHFGNGTRLTVT.

V and J are TRBV7-3 and TRBJ1-4; 9 nucleotides align to TRBD1. The CDR3 is made up of 15 amino acids. V was clipped by 5 bases and J by 6 bases; unmatched bases: 7. CDR1 and CDR2 (germline): SGHTA, FQGTGA. CDR3 protein: CASSPTGGIYEKLFF. The DNA for the CDR3 is TGTGCCAGCAGCCCAACAGGGGGCATATATGAAAAACTGTTTTTT.

This clone was seen a handful of times. The chain uses TRBV2 and TRBJ2-2, with 8 bases identical to TRBD1. Trimming cost V 4 bases and J 1 base; bases outside gene matches: 2. Germline V lookup: CDR1 SNHLY, CDR2 FYNNEI. The CDR3 has 15 amino acids. CDR3 DNA: TGTGCCAGCAGTGGACAGGGGAGGAACACCGGGGAGCTGTTTTTT. This codes for CASSGQGRNTGELFF. Filled out from reference TRBV2 and TRBJ2-2, the complete variable domain reads EPEVTQTPSHQVTQMGQEVILRCVPISNHLYFYWYRQILGQKVEFLVSFYNNEISEKSEIFDDQFSVERPDGSNFTLKIRSTKLEDSAMYFCASSGQGRNTGELFFGEGSRLTVL.

The chain couples TRBV6-1 to TRBJ1-3; maybe TRBD1 (6 bases). Germline V lookup: CDR1 MNHNS, CDR2 SASEGT. The CDR3 is 16 amino acids. Trimming stripped 4 bases from V and 6 bases from J, with 19 bases between. CDR3 sequence (DNA): TGTGCCAGCAGTGTGCCCGGGGGGCTCTCAGTAAACACCATATATTTT. This sequence encodes CASSVPGGLSVNTIYF.

The chain has TRBV4-1 and TRBJ1-2; TRBD1 aligns across 10 bases. J lost 6 bases, V lost 7 bases, and 8 bases had no gene match. Germline CDR1 is MGHRA and CDR2 is YSYEKL. This CDR3 spans 14 amino acids. Written as DNA, the CDR3 is TGCGCCAGCAAATCGGACAGGGGGATTGATGGCTACACCTTC. Translated, it gives CASKSDRGIDGYTF.

The rearrangement links TRBV27 to TRBJ1-2; no clear D. The ends were cut back, 4 bases at V and 4 bases at J, with 10 bases in the middle. CDR1 MNHEY and CDR2 SMNVEV come from the germline V gene (reference sequence). There are 13 residues in the CDR3. CDR3 loop: CASSSPLSYGYTF. CDR3 nucleotide sequence: TGTGCCAGCAGTTCCCCACTGAGCTATGGCTACACCTTC.

The rearrangement joins TRBV5-4 to TRBJ2-5, with TRBD2 identical over 10 bases. CDR1 and CDR2 from the germline V gene are SGHNT and YYREEE (reference sequence). V lost 1 base, J lost 5 bases, and 5 bases stayed unmatched. This CDR3 is 15 amino acids long. CDR3 region: CASSLRSGGVETQYF. CDR3 nucleotide sequence: TGTGCCAGCAGCTTGAGGAGCGGGGGGGTGGAGACCCAGTACTTC.

This clone was detected only once. The J gene is TRBJ2-7, the V gene TRBV27, with 13 bases identical to TRBD2. The CDR3 has 20 amino acids. Germline trimming cut 3 bases from V and 0 bases from J; bases unmatched to any gene: 14. In germline, CDR1 is MNHEY, CDR2 SMNVEV (reference sequence). The CDR3, as DNA: TGTGCCAGCAGTTTGACTCCCGGGGGACTAGCGGGGCCCATCTCCTACGAGCAGTACTTC. It encodes CASSLTPGGLAGPISYEQYF.

This chain joins TRBV29-1 and TRBJ1-3; unclear D gene. This CDR3 is 13 amino acids long. V was shortened by 0 bases and J by 0 bases, with 3 bases between the two germline ends. Germline V CDR1 and CDR2: SQVTM, ANQGSEA. The CDR3: CSVEDGSGNTIYF. The CDR3 DNA reads TGCAGCGTTGAAGACGGCTCTGGAAACACCATATATTTT.

J is TRBJ1-5 and V is TRBV11-2, with TRBD1 matching over 8 bases. J was trimmed by 2 bases and V by 5 bases; bases with no gene match: 8. CDR3 size: 16 residues. Germline CDR1 SGHAT, CDR2 FQNNGV. CDR3 residues: CASSQGRTGRNQPQHF. CDR3 sequence (DNA): TGTGCCAGCAGCCAGGGACGGACAGGGCGCAATCAGCCCCAGCATTTT.

The chain has TRBV4-2 and TRBJ2-3, with 7 bases that match TRBD2. The trim removed 1 base at V and 4 bases at J, leaving 5 bases unmatched. There are 15 residues in the CDR3. CDR1 is LGHNA and CDR2 is YNFKEQ in the germline V gene. The DNA of the CDR3 is TGTGCCAGCAGCCAAGTGGGCGGGAGTGCAGATACGCAGTATTTT. Translation gives CASSQVGGSADTQYF.

The chain joins TRBV19 to TRBJ1-1; 7 bases align to TRBD1. Trimming removed 10 bases from V and 6 bases from J; junction bases left unmatched: 11. Germline CDR1 and CDR2: LNHDA and SQIVND (reference sequence). The CDR3 runs to 13 residues. The DNA for the CDR3 is TGTGCCACCCGGGACAGAAGGGACGCTGAAGCTTTCTTT. Its translation: CATRDRRDAEAFF.

This clone was observed a few times. V and J are TRBV28 and TRBJ1-5, with D maybe TRBD1 (6 bases). This CDR3 spans 15 amino acids. V was cut by 2 bases and J by 2 bases, with 10 bases left in between. From germline, CDR1 is MDHEN and CDR2 SYDVKM. The CDR3 region is CASSLTGKGNQPQHF. The CDR3 DNA reads as TGTGCCAGCAGTTTAACAGGGAAAGGCAATCAGCCCCAGCATTTT.

The chain combines TRBV5-1 with TRBJ1-2; the match to TRBD1 covers 9 bases. Germline lookup yields CDR1 SGHRS and CDR2 YFSETQ. The CDR3 is made up of 15 amino acids. The trim removed 4 bases at V and 8 bases at J, leaving 12 bases unmatched. The CDR3 coding sequence is TGCGCCAGCAGCGACCCGGGACAGGGAACGGGGGGCTACACCTTC. Encoded protein: CASSDPGQGTGGYTF.

J is TRBJ1-5 and V is TRBV30; no clear D. Trimming took off 1 base at V and 0 bases at J, with 16 bases between the two ends. CDR1 GTSNPN and CDR2 SVGIG come from the germline V gene (reference sequence). The CDR3 loop spans 17 amino acids. The CDR3 nucleotides are TGTGCCTGGAGTGGCTTGTACCCAGACTATAGCAATCAGCCCCAGCATTTT. Amino acids: CAWSGLYPDYSNQPQHF.